Below, one T cell receptor beta chain is given with its context. The antigen is undetermined. The TCR beta cDNA libraries carried unique molecular identifiers. T cells, roughly 1 to 10 million of them, yielded 500,000 to 600,000 cDNA molecules. TCRdb re-called the PCR reads through MiXCR, storing one row per CDR3 protein. The sample holds 700,000 to 900,000 distinct CDR3 sequences, about half seen once. The junction had 7 bases not matched to a gene; V was cut back by 2 bases and J by 7 bases. The CDR3 has 13 amino acids. The germline CDR1 and CDR2 sequences are DFQATT and SNEGSKA (reference sequence). The data are from a study of post-analysis software for immune sequencing data. Study observations and caveats: Comparison of patients with controls showed five or six TRBV segments more frequent in patients, TRBV5-6, TRBV5-1 and TRBV20-1 among them. Diversity measured as normalized Chao1 was significantly lower in multiple sclerosis patients than in controls. Co-batched samples clustered tightly together by F measure.

This chain joins TRBV20-1 and TRBJ2-7; 8 bases agree with TRBD1. This clonotype was obtained from a girl under 18 with multiple sclerosis. The source material was blood. CDR3 bases: TGCAGTGCTAGACGCAGGGGGCTTTGGGAGCAGTACTTC. Its translation: CSARRRGLWEQYF.